The 27 T cell receptor beta chains in this list originate from one sample, sequenced in a study of human T cells and chemical hapten exposure. The time point denotes: pre-sensitization, week 0. Regarding treatment: therapeutic diphenylcyclopropenone sensitization with weekly scalp DPC. TCRdb recomputed calls from the RACE reads with MiXCR, one row per CDR3 protein. The data hold approximately 370,000 distinct CDR3 sequences, with around 5.5% observed a single time. The sample consisted of whole blood, taken in connection with sensitization to the hapten diphenylcyclopropenone (DPC). The receptors come from a young woman with alopecia areata. Some clones in this sample may be carry-over from other donors' samples.

This clonotype was found a few times. The CDR3 is CASSTKRKFNDLNTEAFF. CDR3 in DNA: TGTGCCAGTAGTACGAAGAGGAAATTCAACGACCTGAACACTGAAGCTTTCTTT. The chain uses TRBV19 and TRBJ1-1; no firm D call. The V gene's germline CDR1 is LNHDA and CDR2 SQIVND (reference sequence). This CDR3 has 18 residues. V was shortened by 4 bases and J by 0 bases, with 21 bases between the two germline ends.

The CDR3 DNA is TGTGCCAGCAGCTTAGAACCCCCGAACAGGGCGGCTAATGAAAAACTGTTTTTT. This gives the protein CASSLEPPNRAANEKLFF. The genes are TRBV7-8 and TRBJ1-4, with TRBD1 as a possible D gene (6 bases). The CDR3 contains 18 residues. Germline values: CDR1 SGHVS, CDR2 FQNEAQ. Trimming stripped 1 base from V and 3 bases from J, with 18 bases between. Full variable domain (outside the CDR3, taken from reference TRBV7-8 and TRBJ1-4): GAGVSQSPRYKVAKRGQDVALRCDPISGHVSLFWYQQALGQGPEFLTYFQNEAQLDKSGLPSDRFFAERPEGSVSTLKIQRTQQEDSAVYLCASSLEPPNRAANEKLFFGSGTQLSVL.

This clonotype was observed many times. The CDR3 bases are TGTGCCAGCAGTTTAAGCGGCTCTGGGGCCAACGTCCTGACTTTC. Amino acid sequence: CASSLSGSGANVLTF. V is TRBV27 and J is TRBJ2-6; D may be TRBD2 (5 bases). The germline gives CDR1 MNHEY, CDR2 SMNVEV (reference sequence). CDR3 length: 15 residues. V lost 2 bases, J lost 0 bases, and 5 bases lay in between.

The sample holds many counts of this clonotype. CDR3 in DNA: TGTGCCAGCAGTTACGGGCGGGGAACTAATGAAAAACTGTTTTTT. It is translated as CASSYGRGTNEKLFF. This chain links TRBV6-5 with TRBJ1-4; no clear D gene. Per germline, CDR1 MNHEY and CDR2 SVGAGI. The germline V and J ends were trimmed by 2 bases and 1 base, with 8 bases remaining between them. The CDR3 runs to 15 residues.

This rearrangement joins TRBV3-1 to TRBJ2-1, with D tentatively TRBD2 (7 bases). The germline V and J ends were trimmed by 4 bases and 12 bases, with 22 bases remaining between them. In germline, CDR1 is LGHDT, CDR2 YNNKEL (reference sequence). The CDR3 extends over 15 amino acids. The CDR3, as DNA: TGTGCCAGCAGCCCGCGGGGGCTCCCCCTGGAGTCGCAGTTCTTC. It translates to CASSPRGLPLESQFF.

The chain is built from TRBV12-3 or TRBV12-4 and TRBJ1-1; 7 bases align to TRBD1. V shed 6 bases, J shed 5 bases, and the junction held 6 bases outside the gene matches. This CDR3 spans 13 amino acids. The CDR3 DNA is TGTGCCAGCAGGGGGGACAGCGAGACTGAAGCTTTCTTT. Its protein is CASRGDSETEAFF.

V usage is TRBV18 and J usage is TRBJ1-2; TRBD1 aligns across 12 bases. Germline V gives CDR1 KGHSH, CDR2 LQKENI. The CDR3 has 18 residues. The junction had 8 bases not matched to a gene; V was cut back by 3 bases and J by 0 bases. DNA for the CDR3: TGTGCCAGCTCACCCCTTGGGACAGGGGGCCTTTCTAACTATGGCTACACCTTC. This translates into CASSPLGTGGLSNYGYTF.

This clonotype appeared many times. The chain carries TRBV3-1 and TRBJ1-1, with D maybe TRBD1 (6 bases). V gave up 4 bases and J gave up 1 base, with 13 bases separating them. The CDR3 runs to 15 residues. CDR1 and CDR2 from the germline V gene are LGHDT and YNNKEL (reference sequence). For the CDR3, the DNA is TGTGCCAGCAGCCCACTACAGGGAACGAACACTGAAGCTTTCTTT. This codes for CASSPLQGTNTEAFF.

This clonotype was seen many times. The chain employs TRBV6-5 and TRBJ1-1; D not certain. The CDR3 consists of 14 residues. Per the germline V gene, CDR1 is MNHEY and CDR2 is SVGAGI. V was shortened by 6 bases and J by 1 base, with 12 bases between the two germline ends. CDR3: CASRASVGNTEAFF. The CDR3 nucleotides read TGTGCCAGCAGAGCTTCCGTGGGGAACACTGAAGCTTTCTTT.

This clonotype has at least ten counts. The chain has TRBV6-5 and TRBJ2-3, with 8 nucleotides matching TRBD1. With 4 bases clipped from V and 3 bases from J, the junction kept 6 bases outside the gene matches. Germline-derived CDR1 and CDR2 are MNHEY and SVGAGI. There are 15 residues in the CDR3. The CDR3 loop is CASSLTGVETDTQYF. As DNA, the CDR3 is TGTGCCAGCAGTTTGACAGGGGTAGAGACAGATACGCAGTATTTT.

This clonotype was seen many times. The chain joins TRBV20-1 to TRBJ1-2; D gene uncertain. The CDR3 sequence is 12 residues long. From germline, CDR1 is DFQATT and CDR2 SNEGSKA (reference sequence). V lost 4 bases and J lost 6, with 12 bases in between. The CDR3 DNA follows: TGCAGTGCTATTCAGAACAGCGATGGCTACACCTTC. The encoded protein is CSAIQNSDGYTF.

The chain recombines TRBV2 with TRBJ1-4, with D unresolved. The CDR3 consists of 14 residues. Trimming shortened V by 5 bases and J by 8 bases, and 15 bases separated the two germline ends. Germline V gene lookup returns CDR1 SNHLY and CDR2 FYNNEI. The CDR3 coding sequence is TGTGCCAGCAGTTTCGACCCCAATCGGGAAAAACTGTTTTTT. This sequence encodes CASSFDPNREKLFF.

V gene TRBV5-5 combines with J gene TRBJ1-6; tentatively, D is TRBD1 (5 bases). This CDR3 is 15 amino acids long. The germline gives CDR1 SGHKS, CDR2 YYEKEE (reference sequence). The V end was cut by 2 bases, the J end by 8 bases, with 14 bases between. The CDR3 coding sequence is TGTGCCAGCAGCTTAGTAGGGGAAGTAGATTCACCCCTCCACTTT. Translation gives CASSLVGEVDSPLHF. The whole variable domain, remainder taken from reference TRBV5-5 and TRBJ1-6, is DAGVTQSPTHLIKTRGQQVTLRCSPISGHKSVSWYQQVLGQGPQFIFQYYEKEERGRGNFPDRFSARQFPNYSSELNVNALLLGDSALYLCASSLVGEVDSPLHFGNGTRLTVT.

This chain joins TRBV5-1 and TRBJ2-5; no definite D call. From germline, CDR1 is SGHRS and CDR2 YFSETQ. CDR3 length: 15 residues. V lost 1 base, J lost 2 bases, and 12 bases lay in between. CDR3 in amino acids: CASSLSPPGQETQYF. CDR3 DNA sequence: TGCGCCAGCAGCTTGTCCCCCCCTGGGCAAGAGACCCAGTACTTC.

Only a few counts were recorded for this clonotype. The V call is TRBV9, the J call TRBJ1-6; D is undetermined. Between the trimmed V and J ends, which lost 0 bases and 6 bases, there was a span of 1 base. CDR1 and CDR2 from the germline V gene are SGDLS and YYNGEE. The length of the CDR3 is 12 residues. The CDR3 region has the DNA TGTGCCAGCAGCGTAGCTAATTCACCCCTCCACTTT. It is translated as CASSVANSPLHF.

This clonotype was seen a few times. The J gene is TRBJ1-1, the V gene TRBV6-6, with D possibly matching TRBD1 (5 bases). The V end lost 5 bases, the J end lost 10 bases, and 17 bases lay between the germline ends. Germline V lookup: CDR1 MNHNY, CDR2 SVGAGI (reference sequence). The CDR3 sequence is 13 residues long. This chain's CDR3 is CASSRAGARAAFF. CDR3 coding DNA: TGTGCCAGCAGTCGAGCGGGCGCCAGGGCAGCTTTCTTT.

The table lists this clonotype with many counts. V usage is TRBV13 and J usage is TRBJ2-6, with unresolved D. The CDR3 runs 17 residues. V was cut by 1 base and J by 0 bases, with 10 bases left in between. CDR1 is PRHDT and CDR2 is FYEKMQ in the germline V gene (reference sequence). Written as DNA, the CDR3 is TGTGCCAGCAGCTTAGCAGGCAGGAACTCTGGGGCCAACGTCCTGACTTTC. Its translation is CASSLAGRNSGANVLTF. Supplemented by reference TRBV13 and TRBJ2-6, the full variable domain reads AAGVIQSPRHLIKEKRETATLKCYPIPRHDTVYWYQQGPGQDPQFLISFYEKMQSDKGSIPDRFSAQQFSDYHSELNMSSLELGDSALYFCASSLAGRNSGANVLTFGAGSRLTVL.

A few counts support this clonotype. This rearrangement joins TRBV3-1 to TRBJ2-3, with TRBD2 as a possible D gene (5 bases). Germline V gives CDR1 LGHDT, CDR2 YNNKEL (reference sequence). The CDR3 runs to 16 residues. V lost 0 bases and J lost 0, with 10 bases in between. CDR3 bases: TGTGCCAGCAGCCAAGAGATGCGGACTAGCACAGATACGCAGTATTTT. It translates to CASSQEMRTSTDTQYF.

This clonotype was recorded at least ten times. The rearrangement uses TRBV20-1 and TRBJ2-3; D is perhaps TRBD2 (5 bases). CDR1 and CDR2 from the germline V gene are DFQATT and SNEGSKA (reference sequence). The CDR3 is made up of 14 amino acids. The V gene lost 0 bases and the J gene lost 4 bases, with 11 bases spanning the gap. CDR3 coding DNA: TGCAGTGCTAGAGATGTAGAGGGCTCAGATACGCAGTATTTT. This translates into CSARDVEGSDTQYF.

This clonotype was counted many times. V and J are TRBV6-4 and TRBJ2-2, with D tentatively TRBD1 or TRBD2 (5 bases each). Looked up from germline, CDR1 is MRHNA and CDR2 is SNTAGT. The germline V and J ends were trimmed by 4 bases and 0 bases, with 9 bases remaining between them. The CDR3 runs 15 residues. The CDR3 DNA is TGTGCCAGCAGTGCTGGGGGAACGAACACCGGGGAGCTGTTTTTT. This encodes CASSAGGTNTGELFF.

This clonotype was observed a handful of times. This chain joins TRBV20-1 and TRBJ1-2; no definite D call. The V gene's germline CDR1 is DFQATT and CDR2 SNEGSKA (reference sequence). With 3 bases removed from V and 4 bases from J, the gap between germline ends came to 27 bases. The CDR3 extends over 18 amino acids. CDR3 in amino acids: CSASEDPQGWGSLYGYTF. The CDR3 bases are TGCAGTGCTAGTGAGGACCCCCAAGGCTGGGGTTCCCTCTATGGCTACACCTTC.

This clonotype was counted only a few times. The genes are TRBV7-3 and TRBJ2-7; D is perhaps TRBD2 (6 bases). Between the trimmed V and J ends, which lost 4 bases and 6 bases, there was a span of 13 bases. There are 13 residues in the CDR3. In germline, CDR1 is SGHTA, CDR2 FQGTGA. The CDR3 spells CASSSARGGEQYF. CDR3 DNA sequence: TGTGCCAGCAGCTCAGCCCGGGGAGGCGAGCAGTACTTC. Drawing the rest from reference TRBV7-3 and TRBJ2-7, the complete variable domain is GAGVSQTPSNKVTEKGKYVELRCDPISGHTALYWYRQSLGQGPEFLIYFQGTGAADDSGLPNDRFFAVRPEGSVSTLKIQRTERGDSAVYLCASSSARGGEQYFGPGTRLTVT.

This chain joins TRBV7-2 and TRBJ2-3; tentative D call: TRBD2 (6 bases). Between the trimmed V and J ends, which lost 8 bases and 6 bases, there was a span of 15 bases. CDR1 and CDR2 from the germline V gene are SGHTA and FQGNSA. This CDR3 spans 13 amino acids. In nucleotides, the CDR3 is TGTGCCAGCGGGACTGGGCGAAAGGATACGCAGTATTTT. This translates into CASGTGRKDTQYF. Full variable domain (rest looked up from reference TRBV7-2 and TRBJ2-3): GAGVSQSPSNKVTEKGKDVELRCDPISGHTALYWYRQSLGQGLEFLIYFQGNSAPDKSGLPSDRFSAERTGGSVSTLTIQRTQQEDSAVYLCASGTGRKDTQYFGPGTRLTVL.

This clonotype was picked up many times. The chain uses TRBV6-5 and TRBJ2-7; 10 bases line up with TRBD1. V gave up 5 bases and J gave up 4 bases; unmatched junction bases: 11. This CDR3 is built from 16 residues. The germline CDR1 and CDR2 sequences are MNHEY and SVGAGI. The CDR3: CASSPTGGQGGYEQYF. In nucleotides, the CDR3 is TGTGCCAGCAGTCCCACAGGAGGACAGGGGGGGTACGAGCAGTACTTC.

This sequence joins TRBV12-3 or TRBV12-4 and TRBJ1-5; no clear D. Trimming took off 0 bases at V and 0 bases at J, with 9 bases between the two ends. The CDR3 is made up of 16 amino acids. Here the CDR3 reads CASSLASADSNQPQHF. As DNA, the CDR3 is TGTGCCAGCAGTTTAGCGTCCGCGGATAGCAATCAGCCCCAGCATTTT.

The chain recombines TRBV6-2 or TRBV6-3 with TRBJ1-5; 11 bases fit TRBD1. Germline-derived CDR1 and CDR2 are MNHEY and SVGEGT. The length of the CDR3 is 15 residues. Trimming took 8 bases from V and 5 from J; bases not matched to a gene: 8. CDR3 DNA sequence: TGTGCCAGCCGGGGTCAGGGACAGGGGGATCAGCCCCAGCATTTT. Protein product: CASRGQGQGDQPQHF.

This clonotype showed up many times. The chain recombines TRBV28 with TRBJ1-5, with D possibly TRBD1 on 6 matching bases. Germline V gene lookup returns CDR1 MDHEN and CDR2 SYDVKM. The ends were cut back, 8 bases at V and 11 bases at J, with 13 bases in the middle. CDR3 length: 11 amino acids. CDR3 residues: CASRQGIAQHF. CDR3 DNA sequence: TGTGCCAGCCGGCAGGGGATAGCCCAGCATTTT.